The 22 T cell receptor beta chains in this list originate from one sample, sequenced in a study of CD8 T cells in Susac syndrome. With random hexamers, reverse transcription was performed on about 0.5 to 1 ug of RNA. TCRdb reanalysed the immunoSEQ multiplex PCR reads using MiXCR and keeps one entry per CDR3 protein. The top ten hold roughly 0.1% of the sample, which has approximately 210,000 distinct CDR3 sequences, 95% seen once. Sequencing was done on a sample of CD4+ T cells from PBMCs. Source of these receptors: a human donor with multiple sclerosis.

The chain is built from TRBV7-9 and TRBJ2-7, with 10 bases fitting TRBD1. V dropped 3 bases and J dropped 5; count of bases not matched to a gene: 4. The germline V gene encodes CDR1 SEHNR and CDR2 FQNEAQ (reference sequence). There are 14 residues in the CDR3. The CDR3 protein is CASSLTGGSDEQYF. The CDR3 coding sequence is TGTGCCAGCAGCTTGACAGGGGGCAGCGACGAGCAGTACTTC.

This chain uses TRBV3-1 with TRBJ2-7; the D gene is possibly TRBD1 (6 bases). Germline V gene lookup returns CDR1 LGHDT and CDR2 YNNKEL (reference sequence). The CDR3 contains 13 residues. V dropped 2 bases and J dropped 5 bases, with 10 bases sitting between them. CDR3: CASSQRGTDEQYF. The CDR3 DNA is TGTGCCAGCAGCCAAAGGGGGACGGACGAGCAGTACTTC.

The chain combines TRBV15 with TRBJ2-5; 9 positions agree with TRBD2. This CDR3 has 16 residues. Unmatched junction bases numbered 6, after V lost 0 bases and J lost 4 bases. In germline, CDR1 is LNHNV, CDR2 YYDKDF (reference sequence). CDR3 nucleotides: TGTGCCACCAGCAGAGATCGTGGTAGCGGGGGAGAGACCCAGTACTTC. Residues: CATSRDRGSGGETQYF.

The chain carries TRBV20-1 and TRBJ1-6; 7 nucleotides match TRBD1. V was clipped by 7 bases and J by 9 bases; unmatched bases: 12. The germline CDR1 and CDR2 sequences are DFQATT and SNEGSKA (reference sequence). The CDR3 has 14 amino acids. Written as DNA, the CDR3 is TGCAGTGTTACGACAGGGACTAAACGTTCACCCCTCCACTTT. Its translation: CSVTTGTKRSPLHF.

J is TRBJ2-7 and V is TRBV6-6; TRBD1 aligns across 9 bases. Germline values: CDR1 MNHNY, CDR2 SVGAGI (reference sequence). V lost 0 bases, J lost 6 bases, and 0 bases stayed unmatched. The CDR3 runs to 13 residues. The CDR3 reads CASSYSTGGEQYF. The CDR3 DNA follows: TGTGCCAGCAGTTACTCGACAGGGGGCGAGCAGTACTTC.

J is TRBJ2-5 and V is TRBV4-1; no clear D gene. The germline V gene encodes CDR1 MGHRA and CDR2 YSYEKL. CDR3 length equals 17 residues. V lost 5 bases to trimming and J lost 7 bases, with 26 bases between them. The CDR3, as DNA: TGCGCCAGCAGCTCCCAACCCTCCCATCCCCGGTGGGGGACCCAGTACTTC. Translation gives CASSSQPSHPRWGTQYF.

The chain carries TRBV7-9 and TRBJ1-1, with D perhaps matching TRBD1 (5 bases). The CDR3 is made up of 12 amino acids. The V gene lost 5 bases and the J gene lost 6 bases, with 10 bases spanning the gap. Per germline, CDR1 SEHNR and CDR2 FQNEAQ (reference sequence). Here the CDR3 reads CASSRPRAEAFF. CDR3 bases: TGTGCCAGCAGCAGACCCAGGGCTGAAGCTTTCTTT.

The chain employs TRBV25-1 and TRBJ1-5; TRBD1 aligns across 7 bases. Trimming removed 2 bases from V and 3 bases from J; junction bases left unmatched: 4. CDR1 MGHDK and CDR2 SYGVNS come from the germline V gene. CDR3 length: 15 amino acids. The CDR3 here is CASSEAGGANQPQHF. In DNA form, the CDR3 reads TGTGCCAGCAGTGAAGCAGGGGGTGCCAATCAGCCCCAGCATTTT.

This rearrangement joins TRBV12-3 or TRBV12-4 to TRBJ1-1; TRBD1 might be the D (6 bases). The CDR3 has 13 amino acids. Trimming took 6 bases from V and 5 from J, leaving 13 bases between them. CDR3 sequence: CASRGWGLTEAFF. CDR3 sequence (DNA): TGTGCCAGCAGGGGGTGGGGGCTGACTGAAGCTTTCTTT.

The CDR3: CSLQQGAGEQFF. DNA for the CDR3: TGCAGCTTACAACAGGGGGCAGGGGAGCAGTTCTTC. V is TRBV29-1 and J is TRBJ2-1; 9 bases agree with TRBD1. Germline assignment: CDR1 SQVTM and CDR2 ANQGSEA. The J segment lost 10 bases and the V segment lost 8 bases, leaving 9 bases of the junction unmatched. This CDR3 is 12 amino acids long.

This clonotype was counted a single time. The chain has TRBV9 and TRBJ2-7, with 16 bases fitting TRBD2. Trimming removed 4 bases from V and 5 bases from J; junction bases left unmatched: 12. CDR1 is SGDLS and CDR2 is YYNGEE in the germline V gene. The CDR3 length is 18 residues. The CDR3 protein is CASSIREGLAGGPDEQYF. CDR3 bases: TGTGCCAGCAGCATACGGGAGGGACTAGCGGGAGGGCCGGACGAGCAGTACTTC.

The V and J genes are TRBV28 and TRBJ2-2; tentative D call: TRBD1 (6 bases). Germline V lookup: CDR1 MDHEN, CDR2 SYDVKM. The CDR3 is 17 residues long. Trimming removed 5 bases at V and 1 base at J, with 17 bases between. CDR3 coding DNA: TGTGCCAGCAGTCTCTTAGGGTTGGGACAGAACACCGGGGAGCTGTTTTTT. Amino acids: CASSLLGLGQNTGELFF.

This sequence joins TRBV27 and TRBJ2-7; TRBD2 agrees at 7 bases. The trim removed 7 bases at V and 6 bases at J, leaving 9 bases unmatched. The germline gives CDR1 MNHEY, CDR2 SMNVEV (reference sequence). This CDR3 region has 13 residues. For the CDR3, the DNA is TGTGCCAGCAAGGTCAGAGGGAGGGCCGAGCAGTACTTC. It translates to CASKVRGRAEQYF.

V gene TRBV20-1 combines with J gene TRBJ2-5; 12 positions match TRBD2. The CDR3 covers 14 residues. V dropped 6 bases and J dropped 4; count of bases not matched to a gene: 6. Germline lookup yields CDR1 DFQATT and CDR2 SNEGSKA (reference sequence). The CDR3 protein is CSALPSGRGETQYF. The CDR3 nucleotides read TGCAGTGCCCTTCCTAGCGGGAGGGGAGAGACCCAGTACTTC.

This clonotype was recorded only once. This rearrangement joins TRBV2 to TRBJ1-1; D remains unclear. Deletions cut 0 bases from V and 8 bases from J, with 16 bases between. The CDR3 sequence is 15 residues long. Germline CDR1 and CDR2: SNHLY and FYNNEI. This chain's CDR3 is CASSEADLRGWEAFF. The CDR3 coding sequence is TGTGCCAGCAGTGAAGCGGATCTCCGGGGTTGGGAAGCTTTCTTT.

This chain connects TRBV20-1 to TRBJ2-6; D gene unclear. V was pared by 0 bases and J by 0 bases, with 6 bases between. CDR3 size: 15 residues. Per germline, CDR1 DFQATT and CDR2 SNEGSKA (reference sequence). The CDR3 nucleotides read TGCAGTGCTAGAGATCCCTTCTCTGGGGCCAACGTCCTGACTTTC. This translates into CSARDPFSGANVLTF.

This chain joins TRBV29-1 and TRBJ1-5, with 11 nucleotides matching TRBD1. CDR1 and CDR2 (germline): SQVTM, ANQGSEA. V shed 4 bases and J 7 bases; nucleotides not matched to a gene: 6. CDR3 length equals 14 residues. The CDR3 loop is CSVGFGTGGQPQHF. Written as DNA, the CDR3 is TGCAGCGTTGGATTCGGGACAGGGGGGCAGCCCCAGCATTTT.

The CDR3 spells CASSSDSYEQYF. CDR3 DNA sequence: TGTGCCAGCAGTTCGGACAGCTACGAGCAGTACTTC. The chain couples TRBV12-3 or TRBV12-4 to TRBJ2-7; TRBD1 might be the D (6 bases). The V end lost 4 bases, the J end lost 3 bases, and 7 bases lay between the germline ends. This CDR3 is built from 12 residues.

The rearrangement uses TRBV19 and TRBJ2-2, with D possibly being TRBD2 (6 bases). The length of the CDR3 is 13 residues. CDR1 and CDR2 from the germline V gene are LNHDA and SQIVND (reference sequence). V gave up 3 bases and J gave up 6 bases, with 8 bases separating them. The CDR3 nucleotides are TGTGCCAGTAGTATGGACTACGCCGGGGAGCTGTTTTTT. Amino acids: CASSMDYAGELFF.

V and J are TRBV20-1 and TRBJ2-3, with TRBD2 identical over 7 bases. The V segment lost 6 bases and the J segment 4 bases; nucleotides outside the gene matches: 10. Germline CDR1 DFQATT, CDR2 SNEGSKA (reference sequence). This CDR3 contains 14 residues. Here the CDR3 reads CSASPGSGADTQYF. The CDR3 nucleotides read TGCAGTGCCAGCCCCGGGAGCGGGGCAGATACGCAGTATTTT.

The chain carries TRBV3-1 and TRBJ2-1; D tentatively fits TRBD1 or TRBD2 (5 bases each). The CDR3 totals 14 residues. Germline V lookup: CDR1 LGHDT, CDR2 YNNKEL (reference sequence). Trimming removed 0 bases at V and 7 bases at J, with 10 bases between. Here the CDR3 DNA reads TGTGCCAGCAGCCAAGAATCGGGGCGAAATGAGCAGTTCTTC. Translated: CASSQESGRNEQFF.

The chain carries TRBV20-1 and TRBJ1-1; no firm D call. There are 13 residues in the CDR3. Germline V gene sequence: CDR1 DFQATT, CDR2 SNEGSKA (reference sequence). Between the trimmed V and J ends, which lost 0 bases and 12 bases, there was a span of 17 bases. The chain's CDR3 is CSARDDSAGMTFF. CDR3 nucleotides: TGCAGTGCTAGAGATGATTCGGCGGGGATGACTTTCTTT.